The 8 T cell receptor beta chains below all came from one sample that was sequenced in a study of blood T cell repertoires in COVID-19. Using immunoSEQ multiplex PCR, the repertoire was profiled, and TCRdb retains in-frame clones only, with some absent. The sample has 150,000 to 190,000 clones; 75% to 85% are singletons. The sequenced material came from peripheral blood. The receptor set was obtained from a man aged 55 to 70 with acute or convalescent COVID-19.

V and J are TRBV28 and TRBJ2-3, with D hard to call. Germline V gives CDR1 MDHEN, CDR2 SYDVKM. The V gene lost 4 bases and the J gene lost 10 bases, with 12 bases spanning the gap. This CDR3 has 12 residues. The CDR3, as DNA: TGTGCCAGCAGTTCGCCCCCCTCAGCGCAGTATTTT. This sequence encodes CASSSPPSAQYF.

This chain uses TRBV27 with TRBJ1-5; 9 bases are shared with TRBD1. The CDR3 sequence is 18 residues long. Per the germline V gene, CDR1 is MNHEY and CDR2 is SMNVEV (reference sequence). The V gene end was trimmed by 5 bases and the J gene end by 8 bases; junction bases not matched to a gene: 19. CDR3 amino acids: CASSQDTTGTGFPKPQHF. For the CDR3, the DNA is TGTGCCAGCAGTCAAGATACTACCGGGACAGGGTTTCCCAAGCCCCAGCATTTT.

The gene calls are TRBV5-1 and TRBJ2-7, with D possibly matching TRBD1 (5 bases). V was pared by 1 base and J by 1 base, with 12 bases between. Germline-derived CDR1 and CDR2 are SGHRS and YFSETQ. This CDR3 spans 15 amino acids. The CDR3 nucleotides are TGCGCCAGCAGCTTGTATTGGGGCCAATCCTACGAGCAGTACTTC. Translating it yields CASSLYWGQSYEQYF. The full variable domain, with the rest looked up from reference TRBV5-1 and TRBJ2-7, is KAGVTQTPRYLIKTRGQQVTLSCSPISGHRSVSWYQQTPGQGLQFLFEYFSETQRNKGNFPGRFSGRQFSNSRSEMNVSTLELGDSALYLCASSLYWGQSYEQYFGPGTRLTVT.

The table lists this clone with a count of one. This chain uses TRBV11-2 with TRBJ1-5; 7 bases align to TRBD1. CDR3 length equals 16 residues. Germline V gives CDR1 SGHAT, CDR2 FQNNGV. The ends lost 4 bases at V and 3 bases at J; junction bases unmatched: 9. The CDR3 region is CASSSGRQGPNQPQHF. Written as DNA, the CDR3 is TGTGCCAGCAGCTCCGGCCGACAGGGACCCAATCAGCCCCAGCATTTT.

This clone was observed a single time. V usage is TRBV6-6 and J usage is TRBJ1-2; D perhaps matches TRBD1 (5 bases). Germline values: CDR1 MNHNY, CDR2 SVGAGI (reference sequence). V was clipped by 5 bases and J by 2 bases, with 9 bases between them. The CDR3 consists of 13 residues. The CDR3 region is CASSGAGNYGYTF. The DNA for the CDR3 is TGTGCCAGCAGTGGGGCAGGGAACTATGGCTACACCTTC.

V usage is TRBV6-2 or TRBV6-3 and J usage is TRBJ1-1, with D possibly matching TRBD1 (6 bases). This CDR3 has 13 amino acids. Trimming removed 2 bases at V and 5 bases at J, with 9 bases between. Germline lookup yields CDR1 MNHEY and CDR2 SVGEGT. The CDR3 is CASSYRGSTEAFF. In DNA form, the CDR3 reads TGTGCCAGCAGTTACAGGGGGAGTACTGAAGCTTTCTTT.

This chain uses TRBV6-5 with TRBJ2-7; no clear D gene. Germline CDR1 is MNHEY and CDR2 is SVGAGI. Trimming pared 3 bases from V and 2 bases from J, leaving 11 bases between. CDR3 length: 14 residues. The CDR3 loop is CASSYGDRAYEQYF. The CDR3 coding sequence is TGTGCCAGCAGTTATGGAGACCGAGCCTACGAGCAGTACTTC.

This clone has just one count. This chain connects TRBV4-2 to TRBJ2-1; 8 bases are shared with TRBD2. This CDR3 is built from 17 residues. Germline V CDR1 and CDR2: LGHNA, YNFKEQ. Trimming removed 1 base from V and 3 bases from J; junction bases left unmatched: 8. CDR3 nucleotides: TGTGCCAGCAGCCAAGTTCGCGAGCGGGGGAACTACAATGAGCAGTTCTTC. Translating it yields CASSQVRERGNYNEQFF.